This entry features one T cell receptor (beta chain) sequence. The record originates from a study of control samples from healthy donors and cancer patients. Clones were sequenced by immunoSEQ multiplex PCR, and TCRdb holds only the in-frame ones, with some missing. Among some 130,000 clones listed, over 80% were seen once. Trimming pared 5 bases from V and 5 bases from J, leaving 16 bases between. Germline lookup yields CDR1 MNHNY and CDR2 SVGAGI (reference sequence). The CDR3 covers 16 residues. The receptor's source is a woman aged 50 to 60 in good health. J is TRBJ1-6 and V is TRBV6-6; D gene ambiguous. The sequenced sample consisted of blood. The CDR3 here is CASSRRNPRDNSPLHF. CDR3 in DNA: TGTGCCAGCAGTCGACGAAATCCTCGGGATAATTCACCCCTCCACTTT.